This T cell receptor (beta chain) was captured by sequencing in a study of immune evolution from preneoplasia to lung adenocarcinoma. Notes on the study in general: Top clone frequencies peaked in normal lung, apparently declining through invasive adenocarcinoma. Normal lung had highest clonality; later lesions appeared denser, more diverse.

Sequencing used immunoSEQ multiplex PCR; TCRdb keeps in-frame clones, though not all of them. This table holds over 12,000 clones, 80% to 90% found once. A note on this clone: Antigen specificity is unknown.

The sequence was collected from a person aged 70 to 80 with lung adenocarcinoma. The specimen was FFPE minimally invasive lung adenocarcinoma tissue.

The CDR3 region has the DNA TGTGCCAGCAGCACTGACAGGGGACGGGATGGCTACACCTTC. Residues: CASSTDRGRDGYTF. The chain joins TRBV5-5 to TRBJ1-2; 8 bases are shared with TRBD1. V dropped 4 bases and J dropped 6; count of bases not matched to a gene: 8. Germline V gene sequence: CDR1 SGHKS, CDR2 YYEKEE (reference sequence). The CDR3 spans 14 residues.